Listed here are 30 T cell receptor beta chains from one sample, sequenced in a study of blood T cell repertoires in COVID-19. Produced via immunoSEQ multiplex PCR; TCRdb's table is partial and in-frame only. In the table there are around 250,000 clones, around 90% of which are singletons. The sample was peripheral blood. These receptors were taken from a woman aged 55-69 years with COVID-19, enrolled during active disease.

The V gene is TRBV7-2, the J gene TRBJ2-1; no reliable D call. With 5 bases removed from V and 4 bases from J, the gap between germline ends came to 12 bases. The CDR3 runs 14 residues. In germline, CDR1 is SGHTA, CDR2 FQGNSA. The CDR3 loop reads CASSKTQVYNEQFF. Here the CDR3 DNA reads TGTGCCAGCAGCAAAACGCAGGTTTACAATGAGCAGTTCTTC. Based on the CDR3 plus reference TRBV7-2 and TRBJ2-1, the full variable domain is GAGVSQSPSNKVTEKGKDVELRCDPISGHTALYWYRQSLGQGLEFLIYFQGNSAPDKSGLPSDRFSAERTGGSVSTLTIQRTQQEDSAVYLCASSKTQVYNEQFFGPGTRLTVL.

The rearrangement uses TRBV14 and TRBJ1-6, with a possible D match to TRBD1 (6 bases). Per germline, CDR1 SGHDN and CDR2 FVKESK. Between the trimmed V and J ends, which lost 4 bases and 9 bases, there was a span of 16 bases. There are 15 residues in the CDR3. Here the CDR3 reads CASSRTGILSSPLHF. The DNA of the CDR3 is TGTGCCAGCAGCCGTACAGGGATTTTGAGTTCACCCCTCCACTTT.

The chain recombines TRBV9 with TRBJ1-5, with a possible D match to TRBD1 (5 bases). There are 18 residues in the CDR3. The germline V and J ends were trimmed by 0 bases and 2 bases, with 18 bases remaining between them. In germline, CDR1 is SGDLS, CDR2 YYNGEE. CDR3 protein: CASSVVQRRGTGNQPQHF. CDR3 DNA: TGTGCCAGCAGCGTAGTACAGCGGAGGGGAACGGGCAATCAGCCCCAGCATTTT.

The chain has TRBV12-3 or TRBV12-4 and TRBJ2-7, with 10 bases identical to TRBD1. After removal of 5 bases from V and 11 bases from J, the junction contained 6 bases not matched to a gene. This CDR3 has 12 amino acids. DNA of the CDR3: TGTGCCAGCAGTCATGGACAGGGGGGCAAGTACTTC. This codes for CASSHGQGGKYF.

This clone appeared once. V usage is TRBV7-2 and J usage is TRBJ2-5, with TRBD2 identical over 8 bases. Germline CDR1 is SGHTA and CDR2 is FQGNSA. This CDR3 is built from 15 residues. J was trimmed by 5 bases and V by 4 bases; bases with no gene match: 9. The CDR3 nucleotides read TGTGCCAGCAGCTGGACGGCGGGGGGTTCTGAGACCCAGTACTTC. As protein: CASSWTAGGSETQYF.

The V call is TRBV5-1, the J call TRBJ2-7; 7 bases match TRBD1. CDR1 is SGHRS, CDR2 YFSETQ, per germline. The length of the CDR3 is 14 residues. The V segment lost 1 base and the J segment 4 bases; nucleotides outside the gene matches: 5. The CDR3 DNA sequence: TGCGCCAGCAGCTTGCTCGGGACAGAGTACGAGCAGTACTTC. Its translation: CASSLLGTEYEQYF.

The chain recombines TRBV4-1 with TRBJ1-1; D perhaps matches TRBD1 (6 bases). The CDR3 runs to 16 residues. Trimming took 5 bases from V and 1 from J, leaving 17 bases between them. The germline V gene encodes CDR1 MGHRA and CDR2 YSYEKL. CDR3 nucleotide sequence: TGCGCCAGCAGCTCAACCCGCGACAGGCGGAACACTGAAGCTTTCTTT. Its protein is CASSSTRDRRNTEAFF.

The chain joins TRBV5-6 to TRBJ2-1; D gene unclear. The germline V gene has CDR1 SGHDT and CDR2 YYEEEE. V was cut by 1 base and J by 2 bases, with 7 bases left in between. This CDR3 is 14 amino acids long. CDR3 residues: CASSLPRAYNEQFF. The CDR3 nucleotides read TGTGCCAGCAGCTTGCCACGGGCCTACAATGAGCAGTTCTTC.

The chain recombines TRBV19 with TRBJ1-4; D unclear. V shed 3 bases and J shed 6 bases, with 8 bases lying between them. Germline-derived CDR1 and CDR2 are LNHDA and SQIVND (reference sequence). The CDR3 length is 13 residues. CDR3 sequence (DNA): TGTGCCAGTAGTATTAGAGTGGATGAAAAACTGTTTTTT. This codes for CASSIRVDEKLFF.

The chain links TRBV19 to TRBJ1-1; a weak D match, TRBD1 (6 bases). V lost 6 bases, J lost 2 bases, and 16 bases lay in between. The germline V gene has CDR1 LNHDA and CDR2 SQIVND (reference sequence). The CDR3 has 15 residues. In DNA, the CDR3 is TGTGCCAGTAGACAGGGATCGGTATCAAACACTGAAGCTTTCTTT. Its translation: CASRQGSVSNTEAFF.

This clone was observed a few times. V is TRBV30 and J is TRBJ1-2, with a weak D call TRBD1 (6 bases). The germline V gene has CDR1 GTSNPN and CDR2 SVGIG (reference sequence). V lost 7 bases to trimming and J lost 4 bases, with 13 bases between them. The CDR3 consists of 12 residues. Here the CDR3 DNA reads TGTGCCTACCAACAGGGTTCCTATGGCTACACCTTC. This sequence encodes CAYQQGSYGYTF.

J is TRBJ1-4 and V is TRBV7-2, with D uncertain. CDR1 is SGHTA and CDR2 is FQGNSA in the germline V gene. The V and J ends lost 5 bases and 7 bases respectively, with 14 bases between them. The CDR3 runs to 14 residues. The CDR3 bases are TGTGCCAGCAGCCTAGACACCCGGGGTGAAAAACTGTTTTTT. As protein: CASSLDTRGEKLFF.

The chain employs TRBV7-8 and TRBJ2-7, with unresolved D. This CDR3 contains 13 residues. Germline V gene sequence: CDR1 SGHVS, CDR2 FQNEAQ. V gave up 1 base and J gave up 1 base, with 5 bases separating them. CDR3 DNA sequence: TGTGCCAGCAGCTTAGGAGTTTCCTACGAGCAGTACTTC. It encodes CASSLGVSYEQYF.

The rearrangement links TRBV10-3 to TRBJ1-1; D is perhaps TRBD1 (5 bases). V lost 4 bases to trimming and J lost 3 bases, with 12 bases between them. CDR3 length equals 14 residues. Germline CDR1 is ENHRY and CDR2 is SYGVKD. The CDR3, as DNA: TGTGCCATCAGTGGGGGCGGGGAGGACACTGAAGCTTTCTTT. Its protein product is CAISGGGEDTEAFF.

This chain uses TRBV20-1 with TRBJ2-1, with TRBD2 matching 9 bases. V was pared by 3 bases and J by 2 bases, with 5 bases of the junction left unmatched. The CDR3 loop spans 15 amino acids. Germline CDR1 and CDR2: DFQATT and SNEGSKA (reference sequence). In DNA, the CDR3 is TGCAGTGCTAGTGATAGCGGGGGAACCTACAATGAGCAGTTCTTC. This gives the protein CSASDSGGTYNEQFF.

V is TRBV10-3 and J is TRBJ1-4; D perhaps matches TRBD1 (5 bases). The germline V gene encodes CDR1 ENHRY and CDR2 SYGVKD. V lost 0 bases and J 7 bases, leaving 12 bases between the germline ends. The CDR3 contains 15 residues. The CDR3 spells CAISESTAPGEKLFF. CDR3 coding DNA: TGTGCCATCAGTGAGTCGACAGCTCCCGGTGAAAAACTGTTTTTT.

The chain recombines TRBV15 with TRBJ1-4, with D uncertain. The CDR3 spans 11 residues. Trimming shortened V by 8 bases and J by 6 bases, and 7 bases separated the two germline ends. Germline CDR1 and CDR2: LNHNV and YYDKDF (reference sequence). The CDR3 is CATAEDEKLFF. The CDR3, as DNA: TGTGCCACCGCAGAGGATGAAAAACTGTTTTTT.

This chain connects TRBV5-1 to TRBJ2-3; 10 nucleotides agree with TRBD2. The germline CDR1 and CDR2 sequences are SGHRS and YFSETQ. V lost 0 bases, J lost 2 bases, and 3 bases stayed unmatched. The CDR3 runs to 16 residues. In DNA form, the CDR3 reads TGCGCCAGCAGCTTGGAAGCGGGGGGGCCCACAGATACGCAGTATTTT. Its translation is CASSLEAGGPTDTQYF.

The CDR3 here is CAPNTEAFF. CDR3 sequence (DNA): TGTGCCCCTAATACTGAAGCTTTCTTT. The chain carries TRBV7-9 and TRBJ1-1; D uncertain. Germline CDR1 SEHNR, CDR2 FQNEAQ (reference sequence). The CDR3 covers 9 residues. Trimming left V 11 bases short and J 5 bases short, with 6 bases between.

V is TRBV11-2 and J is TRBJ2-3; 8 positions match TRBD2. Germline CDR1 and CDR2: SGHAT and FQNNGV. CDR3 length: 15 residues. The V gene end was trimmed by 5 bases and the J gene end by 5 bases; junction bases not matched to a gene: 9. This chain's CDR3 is CASSALSGVLDTQYF. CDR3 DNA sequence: TGTGCCAGCAGCGCGCTTAGCGGGGTACTAGATACGCAGTATTTT.

DNA for the CDR3: TGTGCCAGCAGTTTATGGGGGGACGAGCAGTACTTC. Protein product: CASSLWGDEQYF. The chain couples TRBV12-3 or TRBV12-4 to TRBJ2-7; D is perhaps TRBD2 (6 bases). The CDR3 loop spans 12 amino acids. Deletions cut 2 bases from V and 5 bases from J, with 7 bases between.

The CDR3 region has the DNA TGTGCTAGTGCCCCAGGACAGGGCCGTGATGGCTACACCTTC. Its protein is CASAPGQGRDGYTF. The chain employs TRBV12-5 and TRBJ1-2, with 8 bases lining up with TRBD1. V trimming: 7 bases; J trimming: 6 bases; junction bases outside the gene matches: 10. CDR1 is LGHNT and CDR2 is FRNRAP in the germline V gene. The CDR3 has 14 residues.

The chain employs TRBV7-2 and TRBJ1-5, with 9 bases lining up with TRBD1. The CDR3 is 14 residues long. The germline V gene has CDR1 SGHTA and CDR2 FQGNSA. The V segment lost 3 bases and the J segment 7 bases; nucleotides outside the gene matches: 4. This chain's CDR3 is CASSFRDRAQPQHF. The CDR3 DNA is TGTGCCAGCAGCTTCCGGGACAGGGCACAGCCCCAGCATTTT.

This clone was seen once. The DNA of the CDR3 is TGTGCCAGCAGCTTACCCCCTGGGGGCGGCCACTCCTACGAGCAGTACTTC. Protein: CASSLPPGGGHSYEQYF. The rearrangement uses TRBV13 and TRBJ2-7, with a tentative D call TRBD1 (6 bases). Germline values: CDR1 PRHDT, CDR2 FYEKMQ (reference sequence). The CDR3 loop spans 17 amino acids. V lost 2 bases to trimming and J lost 0 bases, with 17 bases between them.

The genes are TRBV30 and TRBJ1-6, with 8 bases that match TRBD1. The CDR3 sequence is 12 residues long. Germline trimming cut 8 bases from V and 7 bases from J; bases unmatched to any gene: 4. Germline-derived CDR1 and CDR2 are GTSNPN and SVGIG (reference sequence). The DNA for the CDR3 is TGTGCCCAGGACAGGGACAATTCACCCCTCCACTTT. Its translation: CAQDRDNSPLHF.

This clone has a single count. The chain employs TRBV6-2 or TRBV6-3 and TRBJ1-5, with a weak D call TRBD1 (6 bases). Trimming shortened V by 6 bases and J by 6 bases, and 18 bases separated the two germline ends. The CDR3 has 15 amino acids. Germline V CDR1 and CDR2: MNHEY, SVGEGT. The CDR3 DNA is TGTGCCAGCAGCCATGGGGCAGGGGAGAGTCAGCCCCAGCATTTT. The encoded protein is CASSHGAGESQPQHF.

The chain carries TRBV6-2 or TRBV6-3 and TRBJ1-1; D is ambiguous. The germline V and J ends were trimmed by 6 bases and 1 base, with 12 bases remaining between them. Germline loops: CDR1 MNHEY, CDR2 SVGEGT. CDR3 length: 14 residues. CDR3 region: CASSPLTGNTEAFF. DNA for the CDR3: TGTGCCAGCAGCCCCCTTACGGGGAACACTGAAGCTTTCTTT.

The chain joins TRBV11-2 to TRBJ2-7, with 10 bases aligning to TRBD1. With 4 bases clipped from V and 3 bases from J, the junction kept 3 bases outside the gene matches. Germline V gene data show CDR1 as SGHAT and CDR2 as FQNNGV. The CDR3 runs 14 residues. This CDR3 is CASSSGTGDYEQYF. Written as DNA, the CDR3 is TGTGCCAGCAGCTCGGGGACAGGGGACTACGAGCAGTACTTC.

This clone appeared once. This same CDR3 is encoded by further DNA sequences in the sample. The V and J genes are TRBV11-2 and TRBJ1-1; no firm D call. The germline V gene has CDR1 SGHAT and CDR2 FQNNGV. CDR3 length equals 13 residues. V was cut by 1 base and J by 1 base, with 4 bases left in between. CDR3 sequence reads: CASSLARNTEAFF. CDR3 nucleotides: TGTGCCAGCAGCTTAGCGAGGAACACTGAAGCTTTCTTT.

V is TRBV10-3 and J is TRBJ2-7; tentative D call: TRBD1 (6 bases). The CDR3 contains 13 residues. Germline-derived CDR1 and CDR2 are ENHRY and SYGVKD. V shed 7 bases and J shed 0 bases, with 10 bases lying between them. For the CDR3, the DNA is TGTGCCATCACAACAGGGATCTCCTACGAGCAGTACTTC. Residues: CAITTGISYEQYF.